This TCR beta chain was sequenced during a study of cytomegalovirus exposure and HLA in healthy donors. A multiplex PCR was run with 60 Vbeta primers and 13 Jbeta primers. Some clones are missing from TCRdb's copy, which holds only in-frame ones; the method was immunoSEQ multiplex PCR. The sample carries approximately 160,000 clones, roughly 71% recorded once. Study findings and constraints: After further analysis at a later stage, around 17,000 TCR beta sequences were associated with HLA alleles at 0.05 false discovery rate.

A single count supports this clone. Its antigen is currently unknown. At one boundary the junction diverges from the germline segment, which might be a read error. Sequenced input: PBMCs. This clonotype was obtained from a male donor in good health and CMV-seropositive.

The CDR3, as DNA: TGTGCCAGCAGCCTCTTAGCGGGGGCAAGCCCGGTAGTCTTC. Residues: CASSLLAGASPVVF. This rearrangement joins TRBV7-8 to TRBJ2-1, with TRBD2 identical over 9 bases. The V gene's germline CDR1 is SGHVS and CDR2 FQNEAQ. The CDR3 length is 14 residues.